This entry features one TCR beta chain sequence. Germline V CDR1 and CDR2: SGHNT, YYREEE (reference sequence). The length of the CDR3 is 13 residues. V was pared by 2 bases and J by 5 bases, with 11 bases between. This record belongs to a study of blood T cell repertoires in COVID-19. Overall study: The United States, Italy and Spain supplied acute and convalescent COVID-19 samples. The cDNA or gDNA used as material had been derived from T cells, B-cell-depleted T cells, or PBMCs.

Libraries were prepared by immunoSEQ multiplex PCR; TCRdb keeps only in-frame clonotypes and omits some of them. The sample has around 50,000 clones; 65% to 90% are singletons. V and J are TRBV5-4 and TRBJ2-7; D possibly corresponds to TRBD2 (5 bases). The receptor comes from a woman of 80 years or more with acute or convalescent COVID-19. Sample: peripheral blood. DNA of the CDR3: TGTGCCAGCAGCTTCCCACCGGGGAACGAGCAGTACTTC. This gives the protein CASSFPPGNEQYF.